Listed below are T cell receptor beta chains from one sample, sequenced in a study of molecular identifiers for immune sequencing clone quantification. TCRdb reanalysed the PCR reads using MiXCR and keeps one entry per CDR3 protein. The data show some 100,000 distinct CDR3 sequences, roughly 20% seen once. The sample comprised naive CD8+ T cells from blood, with Jurkat cell RNA spiked in. The receptors come from a human donor in good health. Some libraries in this study had Jurkat cell RNA spiked in. CDR3s include the opening cysteine and the closing phenylalanine or tryptophan. D genes are given only for firm matches. Expanded clones are given a class, and other clones once, few, many or no size at all.

clone_size j_call d_call v_call cdr3_aa cdr3_nt
many TRBJ1-1 - TRBV7-9 CASSEQANTEAFF TGTGCCAGCAGCGAACAGGCTAACACTGAAGCTTTCTTT
few TRBJ1-1 TRBD1 TRBV20-1 CSARDMTGVWVNTEAFF TGCAGTGCTAGAGACATGACAGGGGTGTGGGTGAACACTGAAGCTTTCTTT
many TRBJ1-1 TRBD1 TRBV12-3/TRBV12-4 CASTPLQGASEAFF TGTGCCAGCACCCCGTTACAGGGGGCGTCTGAAGCTTTCTTT
many TRBJ2-7 TRBD2 TRBV19 CASRWTSGAYEQYF TGTGCCAGTAGGTGGACTAGCGGGGCCTACGAGCAGTACTTC
- TRBJ2-2 - TRBV7-9 CASSGRDSMNTGELFF TGTGCCAGCAGCGGGCGGGACAGCATGAACACCGGGGAGCTGTTTTTT
few TRBJ2-1 TRBD1 TRBV27 CASSPIHRGRSSYNEQFF TGTGCCAGCAGTCCAATACACAGGGGGCGAAGCTCCTACAATGAGCAGTTCTTC
many TRBJ2-3 TRBD2 TRBV6-5 CASMSGGAATQYF TGTGCCAGCATGAGCGGGGGGGCCGCTACGCAGTATTTT
many TRBJ2-3 - TRBV5-4 CASSLDRDLTDTQYF TGTGCCAGCAGCTTGGACAGGGACCTCACAGATACGCAGTATTTT
many TRBJ1-2 - TRBV19 CASSIQEDYGYTF TGTGCCAGTAGTATCCAGGAGGACTATGGCTACACCTTC
many TRBJ2-3 TRBD2 TRBV7-6 CASSYSRASGGDTQYF TGTGCCAGCAGCTATTCCCGGGCGAGCGGGGGAGATACGCAGTATTTT
many TRBJ2-3 - TRBV4-1 CASSQYLSPDTQYF TGCGCCAGCAGCCAATACCTTAGCCCAGATACGCAGTATTTT
many TRBJ2-1 - TRBV7-9 CASSPPYIYNEQFF TGTGCCAGCAGCCCCCCTTATATTTACAATGAGCAGTTCTTC
- TRBJ1-1 TRBD1 TRBV12-3/TRBV12-4 CASSWTGSTEAFF TGTGCCAGCAGTTGGACAGGCTCCACTGAAGCTTTCTTT
many TRBJ1-5 TRBD1 TRBV6-2/TRBV6-3 CASSPNRGPTAKPQHF TGTGCCAGCAGTCCAAACAGGGGCCCCACGGCTAAGCCCCAGCATTTT
many TRBJ1-2 - TRBV28 CASSFGVSPSTALYGYTF TGTGCCAGCAGTTTTGGTGTATCCCCTTCGACAGCGCTTTATGGCTACACCTTC
many TRBJ2-1 TRBD1 TRBV5-6 CASSGQGSEPYNEQFF TGTGCCAGCAGCGGACAGGGGTCAGAACCCTACAATGAGCAGTTCTTC
- TRBJ2-1 - TRBV7-9 CASIPGQSSYNEQFF TGTGCCAGCATCCCGGGGCAGAGCTCCTACAATGAGCAGTTCTTC